A selection of T cell receptor beta chains follows, all from one sample in a study of T cells after yellow fever vaccination. From the 5' RACE reads, TCRdb called clonotypes with MiXCR, one entry per CDR3 protein. The sample consists of hundreds of thousands of distinct CDR3 sequences, about a fifth of them appearing once. The sample here was PBMCs, taken 15 days after the yellow fever booster vaccination. These receptors all come from a young man who received the YFV17D yellow fever vaccine. The CDR3 runs from the conserved cysteine through the conserved F or W. A D gene is named only where the DNA matches it firmly. Expanded clones get a size class; other rows say once, few or many, or leave the size out.

D	V	J	size	DNA	CDR3
-	TRBV27	TRBJ2-7	many	TGTGCCAGCAGTTTGGCTAGCACTTACGAGCAGTACTTC	CASSLASTYEQYF
-	TRBV9	TRBJ2-7	few	TGTGCCAGCAGCGGATTAGGCGGCGGAGGTGGGGAGCAGTACTTC	CASSGLGGGGGEQYF
TRBD2	TRBV11-2	TRBJ2-1	few	TGTGCCAGCAGCTCTGCGGGAGGGGTAGCGGGAGGGCTGAGCAATGAGCAGTTCTTC	CASSSAGGVAGGLSNEQFF
TRBD1	TRBV28	TRBJ2-4	-	TGTGCCAGCTTGGACAGGCAATCAGACATTCAGTACTTC	CASLDRQSDIQYF
TRBD2	TRBV27	TRBJ2-5	-	TGTGCCAGCAGTTTAAGTATCCTAGCGGGGGAGACCCAGTACTTC	CASSLSILAGETQYF
-	TRBV5-1	TRBJ2-7	once	TGCGCCAGCAGCTTGGCTTCCGGGACATCGGCCTACGAGCAGTACTTC	CASSLASGTSAYEQYF
-	TRBV7-2	TRBJ2-3	-	TGTGCCAGCAGTATAGCGATGAGCACAGATACGCAGTATTTT	CASSIAMSTDTQYF
-	TRBV20-1	TRBJ1-1	-	TGCAGTGCTAGGTCCCGGGATAACACTGAAGCTTTCTTT	CSARSRDNTEAFF
-	TRBV12-3/TRBV12-4	TRBJ1-1	-	TGTGCCAGCAGTCCGGGCCAAATGAACACTGAAGCTTTCTTT	CASSPGQMNTEAFF
-	TRBV7-2	TRBJ1-3	many	TGTGCCAGCAGCCGGGACACAATAAACACCATATATTTT	CASSRDTINTIYF
-	TRBV7-2	TRBJ2-1	-	TGTGCCAGCAGCTTAGTGACAGAGCAGTTCTTC	CASSLVTEQFF
TRBD1	TRBV18	TRBJ2-1	-	TGTGCCAGCTCACCAGACAGGGGGCGTGTAAATGAGCAGTTCTTC	CASSPDRGRVNEQFF
-	TRBV6-2/TRBV6-3	TRBJ2-1	-	TGTGCCAACAAGATTTGGGAGGATTCCTACAATGAGCAGTTCTTC	CANKIWEDSYNEQFF
TRBD2	TRBV5-1	TRBJ2-1	many	TGCGCCAGCAGCCGACTAGCGGGATACAATGAGCAGTTCTTC	CASSRLAGYNEQFF
-	TRBV20-1	TRBJ2-1	-	TGCAGTGCTAGAGGACTGGTGGGAACTGAGCAGTTCTTC	CSARGLVGTEQFF
-	TRBV4-3	TRBJ2-1	-	TGCGCCAGCAGCCAAGAACCCGGGGAAGCAGGTCTGTCCTACAATGAGCAGTTCTTC	CASSQEPGEAGLSYNEQFF
TRBD1	TRBV7-9	TRBJ1-2	-	TGTGCCAGCAGCTTAGTGACCCAGGGGGCCTCTTACTTC	CASSLVTQGASYF
-	TRBV11-2	TRBJ2-7	-	TGTGCCAGCAGTCCGGGGCTGCACTCCTACGAGCAGTACTTC	CASSPGLHSYEQYF
TRBD1	TRBV4-3	TRBJ2-7	-	TGCGCCAGCAGCCAAGATCTACCAGGGGGCTACGAGCAGTACTTC	CASSQDLPGGYEQYF
-	TRBV18	TRBJ2-6	-	TGTGCCAGCTCGCCTAGCAGGTCTGGGGCCAACGTCCTGACTTTC	CASSPSRSGANVLTF